This T cell receptor (beta chain) is drawn from a study of T cells after yellow fever vaccination. As for the study in general: The fractions with low cell numbers were processed using SMART-Seq v4 Ultra Low Input.

The study, taken as a whole, reports: At around 96% for CD4 and about 88% for CD8, most primary-vaccination clones showed up again after the booster. Although most clonotypes did not, a small share appeared in both CD4 and CD8 compartments.

Template switching by 5'RACE produced TCR cDNA, adding a universal primer site and UMIs. TCRdb ran MiXCR on the 5' RACE reads and lists one entry per CDR3 protein. This table holds about 220,000 distinct CDR3 sequences, less than 3.5% found once. CDR1 is DFQATT, CDR2 SNEGSKA, per germline (reference sequence). The CDR3 is 17 residues long. Trimming removed 4 bases from V and 4 bases from J; junction bases left unmatched: 16. There are many counts of this clonotype. Its antigen is currently unknown. Source: CD4+ T cells sorted from PBMCs, taken 10 days after the yellow fever booster vaccination. The chain couples TRBV20-1 to TRBJ2-4, with 7 bases that match TRBD1. The sequence was collected from a man younger than 30 who received the YFV17D yellow fever vaccine. This CDR3 reads CSATINGPGQPKNIQYF. The DNA for the CDR3 is TGCAGTGCTACAATTAACGGGCCGGGACAGCCTAAAAACATTCAGTACTTC.